The T cell receptor beta chain under discussion was sequenced for a study of beta chain features in type 1 diabetes. General study results and limits: Individuals with type 1 diabetes displayed fewer insertions and more deletions at VDJ junctions. The similarity of naive, central memory and Treg TCRB repertoires appeared greater among patients than among healthy donors.

This clone was found many times. Its cognate antigen is unknown. Isolated RNA was reverse transcribed in full, so expressed TCRB transcripts were sequenced. Assay: immunoSEQ multiplex PCR; the TCRdb copy retains only in-frame clones and omits some. The sample consists of about 140,000 clones, about 10% of them appearing once. It was via CD45RO/CCR7/CD25/CD127/CD95/CD27 that CD4+ naive, central memory, regulatory and stem cell-like memory cells were sorted. The source is a man in his late teens or twenties in good health. The sample taken for sequencing was naive CD4+ T cells from blood.

The CDR3 region is CASSLKGQWQETQYF. In DNA, the CDR3 is TGTGCCAGCAGCTTAAAAGGACAGTGGCAAGAGACCCAGTACTTC. The chain combines TRBV13 with TRBJ2-5; D is possibly TRBD1 (6 bases). Per germline, CDR1 PRHDT and CDR2 FYEKMQ (reference sequence). V shed 2 bases and J shed 2 bases, with 12 bases lying between them. This CDR3 region has 15 residues.